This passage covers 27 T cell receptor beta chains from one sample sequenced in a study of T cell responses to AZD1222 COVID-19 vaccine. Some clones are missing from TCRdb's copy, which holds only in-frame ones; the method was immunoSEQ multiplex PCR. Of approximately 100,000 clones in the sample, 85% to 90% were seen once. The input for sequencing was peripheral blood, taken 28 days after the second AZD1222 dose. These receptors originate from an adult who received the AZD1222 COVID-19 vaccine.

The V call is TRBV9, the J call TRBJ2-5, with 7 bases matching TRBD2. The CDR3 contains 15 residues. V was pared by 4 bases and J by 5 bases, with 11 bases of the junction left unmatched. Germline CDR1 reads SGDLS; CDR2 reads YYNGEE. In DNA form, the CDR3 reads TGTGCCAGCAGCCAAATGGGCGGGGGTGGTGAGACCCAGTACTTC. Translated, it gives CASSQMGGGGETQYF.

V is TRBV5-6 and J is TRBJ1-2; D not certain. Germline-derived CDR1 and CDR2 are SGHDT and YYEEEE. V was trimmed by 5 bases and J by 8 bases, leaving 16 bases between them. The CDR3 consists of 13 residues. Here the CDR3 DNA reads TGTGCCAGCAGTTCCATTGGGCAGCGAGGCTACACCTTC. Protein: CASSSIGQRGYTF.

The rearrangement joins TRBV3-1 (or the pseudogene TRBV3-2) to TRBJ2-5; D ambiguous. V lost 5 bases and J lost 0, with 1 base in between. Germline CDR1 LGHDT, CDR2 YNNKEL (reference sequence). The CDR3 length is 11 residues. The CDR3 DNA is TGTGCCAGCAGCAACCAAGAGACCCAGTACTTC. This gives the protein CASSNQETQYF.

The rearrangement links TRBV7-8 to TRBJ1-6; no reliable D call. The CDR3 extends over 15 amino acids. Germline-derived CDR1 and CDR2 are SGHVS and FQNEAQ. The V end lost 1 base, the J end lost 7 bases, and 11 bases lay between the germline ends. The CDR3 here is CASSLGTEWNSPLHF. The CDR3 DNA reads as TGTGCCAGCAGCTTAGGAACTGAATGGAATTCACCCCTCCACTTT.

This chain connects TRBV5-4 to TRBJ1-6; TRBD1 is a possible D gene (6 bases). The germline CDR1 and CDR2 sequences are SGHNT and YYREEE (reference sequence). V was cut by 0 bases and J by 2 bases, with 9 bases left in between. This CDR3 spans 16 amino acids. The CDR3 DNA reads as TGTGCCAGCAGCTTGGCGGGGGGCACCTATAATTCACCCCTCCACTTT. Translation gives CASSLAGGTYNSPLHF. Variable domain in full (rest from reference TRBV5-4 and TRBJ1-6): ETGVTQSPTHLIKTRGQQVTLRCSSQSGHNTVSWYQQALGQGPQFIFQYYREEENGRGNFPPRFSGLQFPNYSSELNVNALELDDSALYLCASSLAGGTYNSPLHFGNGTRLTVT.

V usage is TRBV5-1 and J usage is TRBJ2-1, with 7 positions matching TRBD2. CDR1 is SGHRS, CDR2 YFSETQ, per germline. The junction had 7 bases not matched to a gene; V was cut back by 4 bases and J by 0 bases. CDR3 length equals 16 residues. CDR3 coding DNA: TGCGCCAGCAGCGGTCTAGCGGCGAGCTCCTACAATGAGCAGTTCTTC. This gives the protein CASSGLAASSYNEQFF.

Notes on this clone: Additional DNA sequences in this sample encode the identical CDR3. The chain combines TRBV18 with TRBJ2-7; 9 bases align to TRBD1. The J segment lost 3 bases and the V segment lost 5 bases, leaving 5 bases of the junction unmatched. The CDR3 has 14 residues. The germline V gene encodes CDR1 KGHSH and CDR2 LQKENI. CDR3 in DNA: TGTGCCAGCTCATCCCGGGACAGGGTCTACGAGCAGTACTTC. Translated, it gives CASSSRDRVYEQYF.

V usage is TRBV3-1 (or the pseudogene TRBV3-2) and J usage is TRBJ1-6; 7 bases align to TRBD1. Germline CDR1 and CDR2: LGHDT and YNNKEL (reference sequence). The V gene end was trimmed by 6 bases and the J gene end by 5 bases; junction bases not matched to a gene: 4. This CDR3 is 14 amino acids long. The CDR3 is CASRPTGNNSPLHF. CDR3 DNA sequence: TGTGCCAGCAGACCGACAGGGAATAATTCACCCCTCCACTTT.

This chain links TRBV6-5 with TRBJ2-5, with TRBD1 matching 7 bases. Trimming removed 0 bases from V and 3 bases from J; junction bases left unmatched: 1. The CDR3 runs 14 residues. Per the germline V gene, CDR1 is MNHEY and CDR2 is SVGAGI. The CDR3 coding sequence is TGTGCCAGCAGTTACTCGACAGGGAAAGAGACCCAGTACTTC. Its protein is CASSYSTGKETQYF.

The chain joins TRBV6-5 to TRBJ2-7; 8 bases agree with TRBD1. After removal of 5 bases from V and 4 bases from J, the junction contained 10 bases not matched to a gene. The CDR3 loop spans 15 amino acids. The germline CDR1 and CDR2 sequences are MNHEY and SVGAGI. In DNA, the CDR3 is TGTGCCAGCAGTCTAACAGGGGGTCCTTCTTACGAGCAGTACTTC. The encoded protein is CASSLTGGPSYEQYF.

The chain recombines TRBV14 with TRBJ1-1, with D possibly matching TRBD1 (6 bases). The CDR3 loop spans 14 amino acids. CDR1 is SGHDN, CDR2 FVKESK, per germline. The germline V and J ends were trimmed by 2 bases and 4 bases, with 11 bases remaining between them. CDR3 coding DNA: TGTGCCAGCAGCCAATACACAGGGATCACTGAAGCTTTCTTT. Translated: CASSQYTGITEAFF. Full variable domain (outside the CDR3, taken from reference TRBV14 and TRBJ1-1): EAGVTQFPSHSVIEKGQTVTLRCDPISGHDNLYWYRRVMGKEIKFLLHFVKESKQDESGMPNNRFLAERTGGTYSTLKVQPAELEDSGVYFCASSQYTGITEAFFGQGTRLTVV.

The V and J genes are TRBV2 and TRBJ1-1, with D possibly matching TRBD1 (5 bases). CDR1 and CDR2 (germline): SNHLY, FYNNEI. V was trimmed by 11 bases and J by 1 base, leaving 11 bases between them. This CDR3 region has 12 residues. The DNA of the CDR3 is TGTGCCTCCAGGGTGGAGAACACTGAAGCTTTCTTT. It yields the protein CASRVENTEAFF.

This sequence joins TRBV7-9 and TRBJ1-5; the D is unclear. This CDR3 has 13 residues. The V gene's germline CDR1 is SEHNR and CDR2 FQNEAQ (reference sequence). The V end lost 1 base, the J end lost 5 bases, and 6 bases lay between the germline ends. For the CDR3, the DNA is TGTGCCAGCAGCTTAGATATGTATCAGCCCCAGCATTTT. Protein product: CASSLDMYQPQHF.

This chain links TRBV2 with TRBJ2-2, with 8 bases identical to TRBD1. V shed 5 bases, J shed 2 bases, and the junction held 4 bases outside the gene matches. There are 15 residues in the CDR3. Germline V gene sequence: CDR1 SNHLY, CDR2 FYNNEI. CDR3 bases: TGTGCCAGCAGTCCGGGACAGGCTAACACCGGGGAGCTGTTTTTT. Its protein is CASSPGQANTGELFF.

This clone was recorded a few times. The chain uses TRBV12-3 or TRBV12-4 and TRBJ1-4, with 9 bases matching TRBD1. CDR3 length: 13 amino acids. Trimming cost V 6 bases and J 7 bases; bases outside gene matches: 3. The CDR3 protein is CASRGTGIEKLFF. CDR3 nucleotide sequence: TGTGCCAGCAGGGGGACAGGGATTGAAAAACTGTTTTTT.

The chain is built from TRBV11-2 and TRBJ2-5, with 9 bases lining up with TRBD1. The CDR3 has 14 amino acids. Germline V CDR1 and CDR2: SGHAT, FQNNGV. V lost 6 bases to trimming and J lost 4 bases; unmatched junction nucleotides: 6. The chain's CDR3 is CASREQGAGETQYF. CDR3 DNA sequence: TGTGCCAGCAGGGAACAGGGGGCTGGAGAGACCCAGTACTTC. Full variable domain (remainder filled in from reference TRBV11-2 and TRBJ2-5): EAGVAQSPRYKIIEKRQSVAFWCNPISGHATLYWYQQILGQGPKLLIQFQNNGVVDDSQLPKDRFSAERLKGVDSTLKIQPAKLEDSAVYLCASREQGAGETQYFGPGTRLLVL.

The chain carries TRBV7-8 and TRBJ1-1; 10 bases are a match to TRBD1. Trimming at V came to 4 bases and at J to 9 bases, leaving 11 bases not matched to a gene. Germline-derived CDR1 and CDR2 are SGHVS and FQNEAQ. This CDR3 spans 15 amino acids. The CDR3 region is CASSSLLDRGDKAFF. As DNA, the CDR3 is TGTGCCAGCAGCTCCCTCCTGGACAGGGGGGACAAAGCTTTCTTT.

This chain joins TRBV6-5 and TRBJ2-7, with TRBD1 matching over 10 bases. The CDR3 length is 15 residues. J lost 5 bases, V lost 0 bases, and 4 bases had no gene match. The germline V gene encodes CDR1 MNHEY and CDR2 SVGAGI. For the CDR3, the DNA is TGTGCCAGCAGTTACTCGGACAGGGGGGCCCACGAGCAGTACTTC. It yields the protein CASSYSDRGAHEQYF.

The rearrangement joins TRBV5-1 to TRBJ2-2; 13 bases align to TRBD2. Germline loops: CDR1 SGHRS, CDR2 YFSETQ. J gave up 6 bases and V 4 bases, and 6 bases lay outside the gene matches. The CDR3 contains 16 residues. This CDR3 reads CASSTPLAGGPGELFF. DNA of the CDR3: TGCGCCAGCAGCACACCACTAGCGGGGGGGCCCGGGGAGCTGTTTTTT.

The CDR3: CASTLLRGTNTGELFF. The CDR3 DNA reads TGTGCCAGCACCCTATTAAGGGGTACAAACACCGGGGAGCTGTTTTTT. V is TRBV27 and J is TRBJ2-2; D possibly corresponds to TRBD1 (5 bases). Germline CDR1 is MNHEY and CDR2 is SMNVEV (reference sequence). V was clipped by 7 bases and J by 2 bases, with 17 bases between them. CDR3 length equals 16 residues.

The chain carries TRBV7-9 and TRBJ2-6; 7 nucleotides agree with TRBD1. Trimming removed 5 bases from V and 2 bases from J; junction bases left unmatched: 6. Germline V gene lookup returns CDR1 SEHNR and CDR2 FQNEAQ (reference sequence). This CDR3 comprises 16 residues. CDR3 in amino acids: CASSDRALAGANVLTF. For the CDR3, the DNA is TGTGCCAGCAGCGACAGGGCTTTGGCTGGGGCCAACGTCCTGACTTTC.

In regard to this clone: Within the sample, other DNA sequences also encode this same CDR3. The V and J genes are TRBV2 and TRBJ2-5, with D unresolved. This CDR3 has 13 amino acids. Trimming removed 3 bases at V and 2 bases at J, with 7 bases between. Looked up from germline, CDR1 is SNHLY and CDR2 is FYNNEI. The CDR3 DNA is TGTGCCAGCAGTGAGGGCAGACAAGAGACCCAGTACTTC. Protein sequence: CASSEGRQETQYF. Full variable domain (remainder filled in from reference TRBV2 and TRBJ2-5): EPEVTQTPSHQVTQMGQEVILRCVPISNHLYFYWYRQILGQKVEFLVSFYNNEISEKSEIFDDQFSVERPDGSNFTLKIRSTKLEDSAMYFCASSEGRQETQYFGPGTRLLVL.

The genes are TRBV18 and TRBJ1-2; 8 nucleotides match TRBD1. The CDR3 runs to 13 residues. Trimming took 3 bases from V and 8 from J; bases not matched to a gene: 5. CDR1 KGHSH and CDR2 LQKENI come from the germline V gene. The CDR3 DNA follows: TGTGCCAGCTCACCGCAGGGGGCTGGAGGCTACACCTTC. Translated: CASSPQGAGGYTF. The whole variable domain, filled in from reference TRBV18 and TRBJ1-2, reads NAGVMQNPRHLVRRRGQEARLRCSPMKGHSHVYWYRQLPEEGLKFMVYLQKENIIDESGMPKERFSAEFPKEGPSILRIQQVVRGDSAAYFCASSPQGAGGYTFGSGTRLTVV.

The CDR3 protein is CASSLESSYEQYF. Written as DNA, the CDR3 is TGTGCCAGCAGTTTAGAGAGCTCCTACGAGCAGTACTTC. The gene calls are TRBV12-3 or TRBV12-4 and TRBJ2-7; D is unclear. The ends were cut back, 1 base at V and 0 bases at J, with 4 bases in the middle. This CDR3 contains 13 residues.

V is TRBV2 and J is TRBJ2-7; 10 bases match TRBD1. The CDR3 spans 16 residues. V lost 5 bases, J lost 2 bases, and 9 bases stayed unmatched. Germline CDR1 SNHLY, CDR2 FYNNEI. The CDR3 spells CASSFEQGTGAYEQYF. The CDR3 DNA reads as TGTGCCAGCAGTTTCGAGCAGGGGACAGGGGCCTACGAGCAGTACTTC.

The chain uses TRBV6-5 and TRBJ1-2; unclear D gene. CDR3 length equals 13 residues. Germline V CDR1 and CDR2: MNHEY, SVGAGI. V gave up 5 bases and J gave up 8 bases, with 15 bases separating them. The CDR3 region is CASSTQQRGGYTF. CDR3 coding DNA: TGTGCCAGCAGTACTCAGCAGCGAGGCGGCTACACCTTC.

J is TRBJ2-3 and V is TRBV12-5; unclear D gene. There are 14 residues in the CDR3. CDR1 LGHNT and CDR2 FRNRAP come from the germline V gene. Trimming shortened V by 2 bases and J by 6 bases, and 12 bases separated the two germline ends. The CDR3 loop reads CASGLPGRLDTQYF. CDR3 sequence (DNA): TGTGCTAGTGGTTTGCCGGGCCGCCTGGATACGCAGTATTTT. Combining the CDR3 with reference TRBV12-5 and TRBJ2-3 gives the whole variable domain DARVTQTPRHKVTEMGQEVTMRCQPILGHNTVFWYRQTMMQGLELLAYFRNRAPLDDSGMPKDRFSAEMPDATLATLKIQPSEPRDSAVYFCASGLPGRLDTQYFGPGTRLTVL.